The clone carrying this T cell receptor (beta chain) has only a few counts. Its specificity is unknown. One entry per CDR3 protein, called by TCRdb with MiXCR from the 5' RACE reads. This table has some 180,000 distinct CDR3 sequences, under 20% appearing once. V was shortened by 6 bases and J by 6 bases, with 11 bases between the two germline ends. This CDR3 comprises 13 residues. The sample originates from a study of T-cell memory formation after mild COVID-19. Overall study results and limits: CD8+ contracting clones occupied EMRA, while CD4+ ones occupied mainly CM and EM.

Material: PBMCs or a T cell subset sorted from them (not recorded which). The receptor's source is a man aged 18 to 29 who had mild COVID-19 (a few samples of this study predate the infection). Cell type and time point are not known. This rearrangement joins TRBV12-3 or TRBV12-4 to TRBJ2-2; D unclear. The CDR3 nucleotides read TGTGCCAGCAGCTTCCTGCCCCCCGGGGAGCTGTTTTTT. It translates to CASSFLPPGELFF.